These T cell receptor beta chains were read from a single sample in a study of blood T cells in healthy people across ages. TCRdb used MiXCR to reprocess the 5' RACE reads, holding one entry per CDR3 protein. The data contain about 640,000 distinct CDR3 sequences, under 70% of them seen just once; the ten biggest clones take up 30% to 40%. The sample taken for sequencing was blood. Every receptor here comes from a man aged 55 to 69 in good health. CDR3s include the opening cysteine and the closing phenylalanine or tryptophan. Fields, in order: V gene, J gene, clone size, D gene, CDR3 length, CDR3 protein, CDR3 DNA. A D gene is named only where the DNA matches it firmly. Clone size, where shown, is once, few, many, or a class for clones that have expanded.

>TRBV5-1|TRBJ1-2|.|.|15
CASSLGDGVGYGYTF
TGCGCCAGCAGCTTGGGCGACGGTGTTGGCTATGGCTACACCTTC
>TRBV5-1|TRBJ1-5|few|.|15
CASSLGPISNQPQHF
TGTGCCAGCAGTTTGGGGCCGATTAGCAATCAGCCCCAGCATTTT
>TRBV11-2|TRBJ1-1|.|TRBD1|15
CASSLVGTEHVEAFF
TGTGCCAGCAGCTTAGTGGGGACAGAACATGTTGAAGCTTTCTTT
>TRBV25-1|TRBJ1-2|few|.|15
CASSELVEGGYGYTF
TGTGCCAGCAGTGAATTGGTGGAAGGAGGGTATGGCTACACCTTC
>TRBV6-5|TRBJ2-5|few|TRBD1|14
CASRMTGGQETQYF
TGTGCCAGCAGGATGACAGGGGGGCAAGAGACCCAGTACTTC
>TRBV7-2|TRBJ2-5|.|TRBD2|15
CASSLAGTRIGTQYF
TGTGCCAGCAGCTTAGCGGGGACTAGGATTGGGACCCAGTACTTC
>TRBV25-1|TRBJ2-5|few|.|17
CASSEYLFQAPGETQYF
TGTGCCAGCAGTGAGTACCTATTTCAAGCGCCAGGAGAGACCCAGTACTTC
>TRBV21-1|TRBJ2-3|once|.|16
CASSKAGGKRTDTQYF
TGTGCCAGCAGCAAAGCCGGGGGAAAAAGGACAGATACGCAGTATTTT
>TRBV20-1|TRBJ1-2|few|TRBD1|15
CSASSGTGGNYGYTF
TGCAGTGCTAGTTCCGGGACAGGGGGCAACTATGGCTACACCTTC
>TRBV5-1|TRBJ2-7|once|TRBD2|15
CASSLVPAGGHEQYF
TGCGCCAGCAGCTTGGTCCCAGCGGGGGGCCACGAGCAGTACTTC
>TRBV7-2|TRBJ1-6|.|.|17
CASSLALLGITHSPLHF
TGTGCCAGCAGCTTAGCGCTCCTGGGCATAACCCATTCACCCCTCCACTTT
>TRBV6-1|TRBJ2-1|.|TRBD2|19
CASRETGTSGGSTYNEQFF
TGTGCCAGCAGAGAGACCGGGACTAGCGGGGGGTCTACCTACAATGAGCAGTTCTTC
>TRBV28|TRBJ2-5|.|TRBD2|16
CASSFGLAGGQETQYF
TGTGCCAGCAGTTTTGGACTAGCGGGGGGCCAAGAGACCCAGTACTTC
>TRBV7-3|TRBJ2-3|.|.|16
CASSFYRTGRTDTQYF
TGTGCCAGCAGCTTTTATAGGACTGGTCGGACAGATACGCAGTATTTT
>TRBV29-1|TRBJ2-2|.|.|15
CSVEGSAQRPGELFF
TGCAGCGTTGAGGGGTCAGCACAAAGGCCCGGGGAGCTGTTTTTT
>TRBV5-6|TRBJ2-7|.|.|13
CASSFTGRDEQYF
TGTGCCAGCAGCTTTACAGGGCGGGACGAGCAGTACTTC
>TRBV5-1|TRBJ2-6|few|.|15
CASSFGRSGANVLTF
TGCGCCAGCAGCTTCGGGAGATCTGGGGCCAACGTCCTGACTTTC
>TRBV6-2/TRBV6-3|TRBJ2-6|.|.|19
CAGSQNFRGRITGANVLTF
TGTGCCGGCAGTCAGAACTTTCGGGGGCGTATAACTGGGGCCAACGTCCTGACTTTC
>TRBV7-9|TRBJ2-5|.|.|11
CASGESETQYF
TGTGCCAGCGGGGAGAGTGAGACCCAGTACTTC
>TRBV18|TRBJ2-5|.|.|13
CASSPNSQETQYF
TGTGCCAGCTCACCAAACTCGCAAGAGACCCAGTACTTC
>TRBV4-1|TRBJ1-6|few|.|16
CASSQGPGSGNSPLHF
TGCGCCAGCAGCCAAGGTCCGGGGTCGGGGAATTCACCCCTCCACTTT
>TRBV5-1|TRBJ1-2|.|.|12
CASSLDGWGYTF
TGCGCCAGCAGCTTGGACGGGTGGGGCTACACCTTC
>TRBV20-1|TRBJ2-7|.|TRBD1|13
CSAPRQGSSEQYF
TGCAGTGCCCCTAGACAGGGTTCCAGCGAGCAGTACTTC
>TRBV10-3|TRBJ2-5|.|TRBD1|15
CAIKPGGVPQETQYF
TGTGCCATCAAACCAGGGGGCGTCCCACAAGAGACCCAGTACTTC